The rows below give T cell receptor beta chains drawn from one sample of a study of identifying expanded T cells in peripheral blood. TCRdb keeps only in-frame clones here, not all; method: immunoSEQ multiplex PCR. Among approximately 85,000 clones listed, more than 75% were seen once. The sample consisted of blood. These receptors were taken from a person aged 18 to 70 in good health. CDR3s include the opening cysteine and the closing phenylalanine or tryptophan. D genes are given only for firm matches. For some rows the clone size is stated as once, few or many, or as a class when expanded; others skip it.

clone_size	v_call	d_call	j_call	cdr3_aa	cdr3_nt
.	TRBV10-2	.	TRBJ1-5	CASSPATSNQPQHF	TGCGCCAGCAGTCCGGCAACCAGCAATCAGCCCCAGCATTTT
.	TRBV29-1	.	TRBJ1-1	CSVQPRAGTAEAFF	TGCAGCGTCCAACCTCGCGCCGGAACGGCTGAAGCTTTCTTT
once	TRBV19	.	TRBJ2-7	CASSSTGTGTYEQYF	TGTGCCAGTAGTTCTACCGGGACCGGAACCTACGAGCAGTACTTC
once	TRBV28	TRBD2	TRBJ2-5	CASSLLAGGSETQYF	TGTGCCAGCAGTTTACTAGCGGGGGGATCAGAGACCCAGTACTTC
.	TRBV18	.	TRBJ1-1	CASSQGWRTEAFF	TGTGCCAGCTCTCAGGGGTGGCGGACTGAAGCTTTCTTT
.	TRBV15	.	TRBJ2-5	CATSRDDQGESTETQYF	TGTGCCACCAGCAGGGATGACCAGGGTGAAAGCACAGAGACCCAGTACTTC
.	TRBV7-6	TRBD2	TRBJ2-5	CASSLGTSGGRKTQYF	TGTGCCAGCAGCTTAGGGACTAGCGGAGGTCGAAAGACCCAGTACTTC
.	TRBV29-1	.	TRBJ1-1	CSVLHPNTEAFF	TGCAGCGTCCTACACCCGAACACTGAAGCTTTCTTT
.	TRBV4-2	TRBD2	TRBJ2-3	CASRALAGGHTDTQYF	TGTGCCAGCAGGGCACTAGCGGGGGGGCATACAGATACGCAGTATTTT
once	TRBV5-4	.	TRBJ2-7	CASSWGRGDQANQYF	TGTGCCAGCAGCTGGGGCAGGGGGGACCAAGCGAATCAGTACTTC
.	TRBV19	.	TRBJ1-5	CASSIGGGHNSNQPQHF	TGTGCCAGTAGTATAGGGGGAGGGCACAATAGCAATCAGCCCCAGCATTTT
.	TRBV5-3	.	TRBJ2-4	CARGRQGQNIQYF	TGTGCCCGGGGGCGACAGGGCCAAAACATTCAGTACTTC
.	TRBV5-4	.	TRBJ1-1	CASGITRTADTEAFF	TGTGCCAGCGGGATAACGAGAACAGCTGACACTGAAGCTTTCTTT
.	TRBV7-9	TRBD2	TRBJ2-1	CASRKRGGPVAYNEQFF	TGTGCCAGCAGGAAGCGGGGGGGCCCGGTCGCCTACAATGAGCAGTTCTTC
.	TRBV4-1	.	TRBJ2-1	CASSDQVDYNEQFF	TGCGCCAGCAGTGACCAGGTGGATTACAATGAGCAGTTCTTC
.	TRBV18	.	TRBJ2-3	CASSPGAKGADTQYF	TGTGCCAGCTCACCGGGGGCCAAAGGCGCAGATACGCAGTATTTT
.	TRBV20-1	.	TRBJ2-3	CSAPDLDTQYF	TGCAGTGCGCCAGACTTGGATACGCAGTATTTT
.	TRBV5-6	TRBD1	TRBJ1-1	CASSWTTGVNTEAFF	TGTGCCAGCAGCTGGACGACAGGGGTGAACACTGAAGCTTTCTTT
few	TRBV27	TRBD1	TRBJ1-4	CASGTGWGNEKLFF	TGTGCCAGCGGGACAGGCTGGGGTAATGAAAAACTGTTTTTT
.	TRBV7-2	.	TRBJ2-7	CASSSAYEQYF	TGTGCCAGCAGCTCCGCCTACGAGCAGTACTTC